The text below deals with one T cell receptor (beta chain). Its specificity is unknown. These data belong to a study of response to subunit inactivated influenza vaccine. Findings of the study overall: Every seasonal influenza vaccination brings in few new T cells, the authors suggested.

The trim removed 3 bases at V and 1 base at J, leaving 8 bases unmatched. The CDR3 is 17 residues long. The germline gives CDR1 SGHDT, CDR2 YYEEEE. TCRdb re-called the RT-PCR reads through MiXCR, storing one row per CDR3 protein. The data contain around 750,000 distinct CDR3 sequences, 21% of them singletons. The material was PBMCs from blood, obtained roughly 5 days after vaccination. The chain recombines TRBV5-6 with TRBJ2-3; 10 bases are a match to TRBD2. The receptor's source is a man over 45 who received an inactivated influenza vaccine. This CDR3 reads CASSYEGLAGGTDTQYF. In DNA form, the CDR3 reads TGTGCCAGCAGCTACGAGGGGCTAGCGGGGGGCACAGATACGCAGTATTTT. The full variable domain, completed using reference TRBV5-6 and TRBJ2-3, is DAGVTQSPTHLIKTRGQQVTLRCSPKSGHDTVSWYQQALGQGPQFIFQYYEEEERQRGNFPDRFSGHQFPNYSSELNVNALLLGDSALYLCASSYEGLAGGTDTQYFGPGTRLTVL.